This T cell receptor (beta chain) was profiled in a study of blood T cell repertoires in COVID-19. In the original analysis: How many nucleated cells were present was estimated from reference gene primer amplification. Here immunoSEQ multiplex PCR was the method, and the copy in TCRdb shows in-frame clones only, minus some. The DNA was the basis for D and trimming; V, J and clone size are from that table. Here the sample spans about 100,000 clones, roughly 88% being singletons. Per the germline V gene, CDR1 is MNHEY and CDR2 is SVGAGI. With V trimmed by 6 bases and J by 5 bases, 3 bases remained unmatched. CDR3 length: 14 residues.

This rearrangement joins TRBV6-5 to TRBJ2-1, with TRBD2 identical over 11 bases. The sequenced sample consisted of peripheral blood. This receptor was taken from a human donor in a cohort sampled during active COVID-19. In DNA form, the CDR3 reads TGTGCCAGCAGGCAGACTAGCGGGGACAATGAGCAGTTCTTC. Translating gives CASRQTSGDNEQFF.